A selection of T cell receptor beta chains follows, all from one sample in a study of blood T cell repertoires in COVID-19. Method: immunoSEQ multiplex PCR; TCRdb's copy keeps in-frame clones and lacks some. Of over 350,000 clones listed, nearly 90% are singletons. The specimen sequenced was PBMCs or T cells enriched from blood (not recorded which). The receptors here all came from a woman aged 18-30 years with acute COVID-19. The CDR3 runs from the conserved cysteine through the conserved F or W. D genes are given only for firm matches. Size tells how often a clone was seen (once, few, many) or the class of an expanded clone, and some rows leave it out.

CASRDRGFDNSPLHF	TGTGCCAGCAGGGACAGGGGTTTCGATAATTCACCCCTCCACTTT	-	TRBD1	TRBV28	TRBJ1-6
CASSQDTSWANEQFF	TGCGCCAGCAGCCAAGACACCTCGTGGGCAAATGAGCAGTTCTTC	-	-	TRBV4-3	TRBJ2-1
CATSEQGKGSPLHF	TGTGCCACCAGTGAACAGGGGAAAGGATCACCCCTCCACTTT	-	TRBD1	TRBV24-1	TRBJ1-6
CASRTSGHNEQFF	TGTGCCAGCAGGACTAGCGGGCACAATGAGCAGTTCTTC	-	TRBD2	TRBV12-3/TRBV12-4	TRBJ2-1
CASSRQEREKLFF	TGTGCCAGCAGTCGACAGGAGAGAGAAAAACTGTTTTTT	once	-	TRBV12-3/TRBV12-4	TRBJ1-4
CASSPQGAQETQYF	TGTGCCAGCAGCCCGCAGGGGGCCCAAGAGACCCAGTACTTC	-	TRBD1	TRBV11-2	TRBJ2-5
CASSVGDSGAYEQYF	TGTGCCAGCAGCGTAGGGGATAGCGGAGCCTACGAGCAGTACTTC	-	-	TRBV9	TRBJ2-7
CASTEGDSSGTYEQYF	TGTGCCAGCACCGAAGGGGATAGTAGCGGTACCTACGAGCAGTACTTC	-	-	TRBV2	TRBJ2-7
CASSATGGSYGYTF	TGTGCCAGCAGCGCGACAGGGGGTTCTTATGGCTACACCTTC	-	TRBD1	TRBV9	TRBJ1-2
CASSPQAGGSEQYF	TGTGCCAGCAGCCCACAAGCGGGAGGCAGCGAGCAGTACTTC	-	TRBD2	TRBV11-2	TRBJ2-7
CASSVAGGRTGELFF	TGTGCCAGCAGCGTAGCGGGGGGGCGAACCGGGGAGCTGTTTTTT	-	TRBD2	TRBV9	TRBJ2-2
CASRLGQYSNQPQHF	TGTGCCAGCAGACTGGGACAATATAGCAATCAGCCCCAGCATTTT	-	-	TRBV28	TRBJ1-5
CASSPSSYNEQFF	TGTGCCAGCAGTCCGAGCTCCTACAATGAGCAGTTCTTC	-	-	TRBV12-3/TRBV12-4	TRBJ2-1
CASSFPETGGKSEQYF	TGTGCCAGCAGCTTCCCTGAGACAGGGGGAAAAAGCGAGCAGTACTTC	-	TRBD1	TRBV7-6	TRBJ2-7
CASSSGPGATDTQYF	TGTGCCAGCAGCTCAGGTCCAGGGGCCACAGATACGCAGTATTTT	-	-	TRBV7-3	TRBJ2-3
CASSKAIKQGKNIQYF	TGTGCCAGCAGCAAAGCAATCAAACAGGGGAAAAACATTCAGTACTTC	-	-	TRBV21-1	TRBJ2-4
CASSQGRGAEAFF	TGTGCCAGCAGCCAAGGACGGGGAGCAGAAGCTTTCTTT	-	-	TRBV3-1/TRBV3-2	TRBJ1-1
CASSPTGTAYNSPLHF	TGCGCCAGCAGCCCAACCGGGACAGCCTATAATTCACCCCTCCACTTT	-	TRBD1	TRBV4-3	TRBJ1-6
CASSYGQISSYEQYF	TGTGCCAGCAGTTACGGCCAGATCAGCTCCTACGAGCAGTACTTC	-	-	TRBV6-5	TRBJ2-7
CASSWARGLIQETQYF	TGTGCCAGCAGCTGGGCCAGGGGGCTTATCCAAGAGACCCAGTACTTC	-	TRBD1	TRBV7-9	TRBJ2-5
CASSPRDTHEKLFF	TGTGCCAGCAGCCCCCGGGACACCCATGAAAAACTGTTTTTT	-	-	TRBV25-1	TRBJ1-4
CASSETAGGASYTF	TGTGCCAGCAGTGAAACCGCAGGGGGCGCGAGCTACACCTTC	-	TRBD1	TRBV27	TRBJ1-2
CASNSGQGNYGYTF	TGTGCCAGTAATAGCGGACAGGGTAACTATGGCTACACCTTC	-	TRBD1	TRBV19	TRBJ1-2
CASSPPGTGGNEQYF	TGTGCCAGCAGCCCTCCCGGGACAGGGGGGAACGAGCAGTACTTC	-	TRBD1	TRBV9	TRBJ2-7
CASSQDWDRGRVNSPLHF	TGTGCCAGCAGCCAAGATTGGGACAGGGGGCGGGTTAATTCACCCCTCCACTTT	-	TRBD1	TRBV3-1/TRBV3-2	TRBJ1-6
CASSLRGRRDTEAFF	TGTGCCAGCAGCTTGAGAGGGCGGCGGGACACTGAAGCTTTCTTT	-	-	TRBV5-4	TRBJ1-1
CASSLEARIAGDNEQFF	TGTGCCAGCAGCTTAGAGGCGCGGATAGCGGGAGACAATGAGCAGTTCTTC	-	TRBD2	TRBV7-6	TRBJ2-1
CASSLASGGTDTQYF	TGTGCCAGCAGCTTAGCTAGCGGGGGTACAGATACGCAGTATTTT	-	TRBD2	TRBV11-2	TRBJ2-3
CASSEGTGGGDGIQYF	TGTGCCAGCAGCGAGGGAACTGGGGGAGGGGATGGTATTCAGTACTTC	-	TRBD2	TRBV9	TRBJ2-4
CASSLAVSGIETQYF	TGCGCCAGCAGCTTGGCGGTATCAGGGATAGAGACCCAGTACTTC	-	-	TRBV5-1	TRBJ2-5
CASSRNPGLQETQYF	TGTGCCAGCAGTAGGAACCCAGGGCTACAAGAGACCCAGTACTTC	-	-	TRBV6-5	TRBJ2-5
CAWNPGQNYEQYF	TGTGCCTGGAACCCGGGACAGAACTACGAGCAGTACTTC	-	TRBD1	TRBV30	TRBJ2-7
CASSATSGRRETQYF	TGTGCCAGTAGCGCCACTAGCGGGAGGAGGGAGACCCAGTACTTC	-	TRBD2	TRBV19	TRBJ2-5
CASSGQGGVGQPQHF	TGTGCCAGCAGCGGACAGGGAGGCGTCGGTCAGCCCCAGCATTTT	once	TRBD1	TRBV6-5	TRBJ1-5
CASRGVGANVLTF	TGTGCCAGCCGGGGGGTCGGGGCCAACGTCCTGACTTTC	few	TRBD2	TRBV7-2	TRBJ2-6
CASSQDDRVRNEQFF	TGTGCCAGCAGCCAAGACGACAGGGTACGCAATGAGCAGTTCTTC	-	TRBD1	TRBV3-1/TRBV3-2	TRBJ2-1
CASSLAGENEQFF	TGTGCCAGCAGTCTAGCGGGAGAGAATGAGCAGTTCTTC	-	TRBD2	TRBV28	TRBJ2-1
CSVTDRVESGANVLTF	TGCAGCGTTACGGACAGGGTGGAGTCTGGGGCCAACGTCCTGACTTTC	-	TRBD1	TRBV29-1	TRBJ2-6
CAIRGHDRAGGELFF	TGTGCCATCAGGGGCCACGACAGGGCGGGCGGGGAGCTGTTTTTT	-	TRBD1	TRBV10-3	TRBJ2-2
CASSYSLGTGAEQFF	TGTGCCAGCAGTTACTCGCTGGGGACAGGAGCCGAGCAGTTCTTC	-	TRBD1	TRBV6-5	TRBJ2-1
CASSPSKNTEAFF	TGTGCCAGCTCACCATCTAAGAACACTGAAGCTTTCTTT	-	-	TRBV18	TRBJ1-1
CASTRTGGPYEQYF	TGTGCCAGCACAAGGACAGGGGGCCCCTACGAGCAGTACTTC	-	TRBD1	TRBV6-5	TRBJ2-7
CASTNRDYEQYF	TGTGCCAGCACCAACAGGGACTACGAGCAGTACTTC	-	-	TRBV7-2	TRBJ2-7
CASSYFSGRGEQYF	TGTGCCAGCAGTTACTTCTCAGGGCGCGGCGAGCAGTACTTC	-	-	TRBV6-5	TRBJ2-7
CAWRLAGGGTGELFF	TGTGCCTGGAGACTAGCGGGAGGAGGTACCGGGGAGCTGTTTTTT	-	TRBD2	TRBV30	TRBJ2-2
CATSRVAATNEKLFF	TGTGCCACCAGCAGAGTGGCGGCAACTAATGAAAAACTGTTTTTT	-	-	TRBV15	TRBJ1-4
CASSPEVLSSYNEQFF	TGTGCCAGCAGTCCTGAGGTCCTAAGCTCCTACAATGAGCAGTTCTTC	once	-	TRBV5-8	TRBJ2-1
CASSLAGAIYGYTF	TGTGCCAGCAGCTTGGCAGGGGCCATCTATGGCTACACCTTC	-	-	TRBV7-2	TRBJ1-2
CASSAGQGFSGNTIYF	TGTGCCAGCAGCGCCGGACAGGGCTTCTCTGGAAACACCATATATTTT	few	TRBD1	TRBV9	TRBJ1-3
CAWSPGGGYTF	TGTGCCTGGAGTCCAGGGGGTGGCTACACCTTC	-	TRBD1	TRBV30	TRBJ1-2
CASGLVTGVGEQYF	TGTGCTAGTGGTTTGGTGACAGGGGTGGGCGAGCAGTACTTC	-	TRBD1	TRBV12-5	TRBJ2-7
CASSPRGTGELFF	TGTGCCAGCAGTCCCCGCGGCACCGGGGAGCTGTTTTTT	-	-	TRBV7-9	TRBJ2-2
CASSQVGGGGYNEQFF	TGCGCCAGCAGCCAAGTAGGGGGAGGGGGCTACAATGAGCAGTTCTTC	-	-	TRBV4-3	TRBJ2-1
CASSYNYEQYF	TGTGCCAGCAGCTACAACTACGAGCAGTACTTC	-	-	TRBV14	TRBJ2-7
CASSQTRYQPQHF	TGTGCCAGCAGCCAGACACGCTATCAGCCCCAGCATTTT	-	-	TRBV3-1/TRBV3-2	TRBJ1-5
CASTTRDRGHSALHF	TGTGCCAGCACCACCAGGGACAGGGGGCATTCGGCCCTCCACTTT	-	TRBD1	TRBV5-6	TRBJ1-6
CASSQDDRNTYEQYF	TGCGCCAGCAGCCAAGACGACAGAAACACCTACGAGCAGTACTTC	-	-	TRBV4-3	TRBJ2-7
CASSQSRNYGYTF	TGCGCCAGCAGTCAATCGAGAAACTATGGCTACACCTTC	-	-	TRBV23-1	TRBJ1-2
CASSRQVTNNEQFF	TGCGCCAGCAGCCGACAGGTTACAAACAATGAGCAGTTCTTC	-	-	TRBV5-1	TRBJ2-1
CASSEDPIPNLGNTIYF	TGTGCCAGCAGTGAAGACCCAATCCCTAATCTTGGAAACACCATATATTTT	-	-	TRBV6-1	TRBJ1-3